Detailed here is one T cell receptor beta chain. Its antigen is not known. The sample originates from a study of identical twins. Addition of a universal primer site occurred through template switching, and cDNA carried unique molecular identifiers. TCRdb called the 5' RACE reads again in MiXCR, with one record for every CDR3 protein. The repertoire holds about 790,000 distinct CDR3 sequences, with around a sixth as singletons. Regarding the study as a whole: For monozygotic twins, models underestimated out-of-frame TCR alpha sharing.

The CDR3 spans 13 residues. The germline V gene has CDR1 WNHNN and CDR2 SYGVQD (reference sequence). Trimming removed 2 bases at V and 5 bases at J, with 9 bases between. The same sample was also used in a study of T cells expressing NK-cell markers. That source reports: In about six donors, dominant CD3+CD56+NKG2C+ clones formed 1.0-7.0% of CD8+ cells. Whether expanded NKG2C-expressing T cell clones recognize HCMV is unknown.

The chain links TRBV10-1 to TRBJ1-1; no clear D gene. Material for sequencing was PBMCs. This TCR was sampled from a woman between 18 and 29 years old in good health. In DNA, the CDR3 is TGCGCCAGCAGTGAGGGACTTACGACTGAAGCTTTCTTT. Protein sequence: CASSEGLTTEAFF.